This TCR beta chain was recovered during a study of T-cell memory formation after mild COVID-19 listed by TCRdb under 2021. The study in broad terms: Most TCR sequence clusters were specific to one of the two donors. In two donors, T-cell clones that expanded and contracted after mild COVID-19 were tracked by sequencing TCRalpha and TCRbeta repertoires over time. Two young, previously healthy adult volunteers, one female and one male, were included in the cohort. Beyond this particular receptor, the publication reports: Contracting CD4+ clones appeared mostly in the CM and EM memory subsets, whereas CD8+ clones were enriched in EMRA. Only two mild cases were covered in the study, and larger cohorts including severe cases with pre-infection samples were considered necessary. From day 15 to 85, contracting clones showed balanced CD4/CD8 phenotypes, whereas a second wave of clones that expanded from day 15 to 37 leaned towards CD4+. The detection of some responding clones in pre-infection memory suggests that pre-existing cross-reactive memory T cells joined the SARS-CoV-2 response. SARS-CoV-2 specificity of the second-wave clones peaking on day 37 was not confirmed.

The reads were generated on an Illumina NovaSeq 6000. TCRalpha and TCRbeta cDNA libraries were constructed by 5'RACE with constant-segment primers, with sample barcodes and unique molecular identifiers being introduced. Trizol reagent was used to extract RNA from every sample. Library amplification was performed in two PCR steps, and a second sample barcode and Illumina TruSeq adapters were introduced in the second step. Libraries were sequenced on an Illumina NovaSeq with 2 x 150 bp paired-end reads. The paper's processing steps were these. Demultiplexing of reads and collapsing into UMI-guided consensus sequences were performed with migec v1.2.7. Using mixcr v2.1.11, the UMI consensuses were aligned to TRA and TRB V and J templates and assembled into clonotypes. A clonotype was counted as expanded or contracted only when both edgeR and NoisET called the clonotype significant, with the noise models trained on biological replicates. For edgeR calls, the thresholds were a false discovery rate-adjusted p below 0.01 and a log2 fold-change of 1. PCA with hierarchical clustering of max-normalized trajectories of the 1000 most abundant clonotypes was used as exploratory dynamics analysis. The CD4 or CD8 phenotype of responding clones was assigned using the separately sequenced CD4+ and CD8+ repertoires. In-frame beta chains were kept once TCRdb had trimmed the public reads at Q25 with fastp and called clones with MiXCR. Identical CDR3 proteins give one entry, which carries the most common genes and DNA. These V and J calls are TCRdb output, not the study's own analysis. The sample records about 180,000 distinct CDR3 sequences, roughly 18% of which are singletons. The ten largest clones take up roughly 3.7% of the sample.

PBMCs were isolated by Ficoll-Paque density gradient centrifugation. With respect to this clonotype: The antigen it binds to is not known. No clone much larger than this one lies a single base away; base qualities are absent.

The specimen sequenced was PBMCs or a T cell subset sorted from them (not recorded which). This receptor was identified in a man aged 18 to 29 who had mild COVID-19 (a few samples of this study predate the infection). The sample titles of this study are shuffled in the database, so cell type and time point are left out; the donor was told from shared clones.

The nucleotides read TGTGCCAGCGGTTACCGGGACGGGAATTCACCCCTCCACTTT. Its protein product is CASGYRDGNSPLHF. The sequence links TRBV2 to TRBJ1-6, and possibly TRBD1, on 5 matching bases. For CDR1 and CDR2, the germline V gene lists SNHLY and FYNNEI. The CDR3, cysteine through phenylalanine, is 14 amino acids long. Of all the DNA, just the CDR3 is kept, 42 bases in frame from base 1. V drops 8 bases and J drops 7 bases, leaving 15 bases in between.